This T cell receptor beta chain comes out of a study of cytomegalovirus exposure and HLA in healthy donors. CDR1 and CDR2 from the germline V gene are SNHLY and FYNNEI. This CDR3 is built from 12 residues. V was pared by 7 bases and J by 5 bases, with 11 bases between. Notes on this clone: Its antigen remains unknown.

Study outcomes and limitations: Excluded: some indistinguishable V segments such as TRBV6-2 and TRBV6-3. Reportedly, cytomegalovirus status was diagnosed with high sensitivity and specificity. As a later analysis showed, several of the most significant clusters appeared to be linked to common viral pathogens.

In the PCR, 60 Vbeta and 13 Jbeta primers were used. Here immunoSEQ multiplex PCR was the method, and the copy in TCRdb shows in-frame clones only, minus some. This sample yields about 85,000 clones, of which about four fifths are seen a single time; less than 40% belongs to the top ten. Sequencing was done on a sample of PBMCs. This TCR derives from a middle-aged man in good health and CMV-seropositive. The chain is built from TRBV2 and TRBJ2-5, with unresolved D. Here the CDR3 DNA reads TGTGCCAGCACCATGGGCCCGGAGACCCAGTACTTC. Its translation: CASTMGPETQYF.